A selection of T cell receptor beta chains follows, all from one sample in a study of T cells in Graves' hyperthyroidism and ophthalmopathy. TCRdb reprocessed the multiplex PCR reads with MiXCR, giving one entry per CDR3 protein. The sample lists almost 500,000 distinct CDR3 sequences, roughly 23% occurring once. The specimen sequenced was blood. Receptors originate from a woman between 65 and 79 years old with Graves' ophthalmopathy. The CDR3 runs from the conserved cysteine through the conserved F or W. The D gene is left open where the match is weak. Clone size appears in some rows only: once, few, many, or a class for an expanded clone.

CDR3 DNA: TGCGCCAGCAGTGAGTCGAACCTTGGAAGGGAGAAGACCCAGTACTTC
CDR3 protein: CASSESNLGREKTQYF
J gene: TRBJ2-5
V gene: TRBV10-2
D gene: NA
clone size: many

CDR3 DNA: TGTGCCAGCAGCCCCGACAGGGTCTACTATGGCTACACCTTC
CDR3 protein: CASSPDRVYYGYTF
J gene: TRBJ1-2
V gene: TRBV7-6
D gene: TRBD1
clone size: many

CDR3 DNA: TGTGCCAGCACCTCCTTTAATGGGAGAAACACCATATATTTT
CDR3 protein: CASTSFNGRNTIYF
J gene: TRBJ1-3
V gene: TRBV12-3/TRBV12-4
D gene: NA
clone size: few

CDR3 DNA: TGTGCCAGCAGCTTAGGGGGCAGCTTGGTGGACACCGGGGAGCTGTTTTTT
CDR3 protein: CASSLGGSLVDTGELFF
J gene: TRBJ2-2
V gene: TRBV5-6
D gene: TRBD1
clone size: many

CDR3 DNA: TGTGCCAGCAGTCCGGGGGACACAGATACGCAGTATTTT
CDR3 protein: CASSPGDTDTQYF
J gene: TRBJ2-3
V gene: TRBV12-3/TRBV12-4
D gene: NA
clone size: many

CDR3 DNA: TGTGCCAGCAGTTTTGGGACAGGGGAGTATGGCTACACCTTC
CDR3 protein: CASSFGTGEYGYTF
J gene: TRBJ1-2
V gene: TRBV27
D gene: TRBD1
clone size: NA

CDR3 DNA: TGTGCCAGTAGTACGACAGGGGTTAGCAATCAGCCCCAGCATTTT
CDR3 protein: CASSTTGVSNQPQHF
J gene: TRBJ1-5
V gene: TRBV19
D gene: TRBD1
clone size: few

CDR3 DNA: TGTGCCATCAGTGAGGTCCAGGGCTATGGCTACACCTTC
CDR3 protein: CAISEVQGYGYTF
J gene: TRBJ1-2
V gene: TRBV10-3
D gene: NA
clone size: NA

CDR3 DNA: TGTGCCAGCAGCTTAGGTCGGAGCCTAAACACCATATATTTT
CDR3 protein: CASSLGRSLNTIYF
J gene: TRBJ1-3
V gene: TRBV7-2
D gene: NA
clone size: few

CDR3 DNA: TGTGCCAGCAGTTACGGGGCTCGGGGGGGCTACACCTTC
CDR3 protein: CASSYGARGGYTF
J gene: TRBJ1-2
V gene: TRBV6-5
D gene: NA
clone size: NA

CDR3 DNA: TGTGCCAGCGGAACCCTGGGGTACAATGAGCAGTTCTTC
CDR3 protein: CASGTLGYNEQFF
J gene: TRBJ2-1
V gene: TRBV28
D gene: NA
clone size: many

CDR3 DNA: TGTGCCAGCAGCGTAGCCGGCAGCTTCTATGGCTACACCTTC
CDR3 protein: CASSVAGSFYGYTF
J gene: TRBJ1-2
V gene: TRBV9
D gene: NA
clone size: few

CDR3 DNA: TGCAGTGCTAGATGGCTAGCGGGAAAGGATACGCAGTATTTT
CDR3 protein: CSARWLAGKDTQYF
J gene: TRBJ2-3
V gene: TRBV20-1
D gene: TRBD2
clone size: NA

CDR3 DNA: TGTGCCAGTTCCCGGGACAGCCAAGGGACCCAGTACTTC
CDR3 protein: CASSRDSQGTQYF
J gene: TRBJ2-5
V gene: TRBV2
D gene: TRBD1
clone size: NA

CDR3 DNA: TGTGCCAGCAGCCGAAAACAGGGCCCTAAAGAGACCCAGTACTTC
CDR3 protein: CASSRKQGPKETQYF
J gene: TRBJ2-5
V gene: TRBV5-4
D gene: NA
clone size: few

CDR3 DNA: TGTGCCAGCAGTTTTGGGTCAGGGGGCTACACCTTC
CDR3 protein: CASSFGSGGYTF
J gene: TRBJ1-2
V gene: TRBV28
D gene: NA
clone size: many

CDR3 DNA: TGTGCCAGCAGCTTACCATCAGGGCTCGAGCAGTACTTC
CDR3 protein: CASSLPSGLEQYF
J gene: TRBJ2-7
V gene: TRBV7-9
D gene: NA
clone size: few

CDR3 DNA: TGTGCTAGCAGCCGCCTAGCAAATAGCGCGAACACCGGGGAGCTGTTTTTT
CDR3 protein: CASSRLANSANTGELFF
J gene: TRBJ2-2
V gene: TRBV7-7
D gene: NA
clone size: NA

CDR3 DNA: TGTGCCAGCTCACCAGGCGTGGGGGTCGGAGAAAACATTCAGTACTTC
CDR3 protein: CASSPGVGVGENIQYF
J gene: TRBJ2-4
V gene: TRBV18
D gene: NA
clone size: NA

CDR3 DNA: TGTGCCAGCAGTTTAGGATCGATTCAAGACAATGAGCAGTTCTTC
CDR3 protein: CASSLGSIQDNEQFF
J gene: TRBJ2-1
V gene: TRBV28
D gene: NA
clone size: many

CDR3 DNA: TGTGCCAGCAGCTTATTTGAGGAACATACGCAGTATTTT
CDR3 protein: CASSLFEEHTQYF
J gene: TRBJ2-3
V gene: TRBV7-2
D gene: NA
clone size: many

CDR3 DNA: TGCGCCAGCAGCATATTAGCGGGACCTCATGACAATGAGCAGTTCTTC
CDR3 protein: CASSILAGPHDNEQFF
J gene: TRBJ2-1
V gene: TRBV5-1
D gene: TRBD2
clone size: few

CDR3 DNA: TGTGCCAGCAGCTCCGGACTGTTAAAAGATAGTGAGCAGTTCTTC
CDR3 protein: CASSSGLLKDSEQFF
J gene: TRBJ2-1
V gene: TRBV5-6
D gene: NA
clone size: NA

CDR3 DNA: TGTGCCAGTATTCTCGACAGGGCGGTGGAGACTGAAGCTTTCTTT
CDR3 protein: CASILDRAVETEAFF
J gene: TRBJ1-1
V gene: TRBV19
D gene: TRBD1
clone size: NA

CDR3 DNA: TGTGCCAGCAGTTACTTTGCTTCTAGCGGGACAAACTACGAGCAGTACTTC
CDR3 protein: CASSYFASSGTNYEQYF
J gene: TRBJ2-7
V gene: TRBV28
D gene: TRBD2
clone size: NA

CDR3 DNA: TGTGCCAGCCGACTAGCGCCCGGGGAGACCCAGTACTTC
CDR3 protein: CASRLAPGETQYF
J gene: TRBJ2-5
V gene: TRBV2
D gene: TRBD2
clone size: NA

CDR3 DNA: TGTGCCAGCAGCTCGCTCGGGACCCAGCATTTT
CDR3 protein: CASSSLGTQHF
J gene: TRBJ1-5
V gene: TRBV7-9
D gene: NA
clone size: once

CDR3 DNA: TGCGCCAGCAGCTTGACTAGAGGTGGCGAGCAGTACTTC
CDR3 protein: CASSLTRGGEQYF
J gene: TRBJ2-7
V gene: TRBV5-1
D gene: NA
clone size: few

CDR3 DNA: TGTGCCAGAGGGGGGTCGGCGCGGGACATTTACGAGCAGTACTTC
CDR3 protein: CARGGSARDIYEQYF
J gene: TRBJ2-7
V gene: TRBV27
D gene: NA
clone size: many

CDR3 DNA: TGTGCCACCAGCAGAGGGGGGACAGGGGGTTCCGGGGAGCTGTTTTTT
CDR3 protein: CATSRGGTGGSGELFF
J gene: TRBJ2-2
V gene: TRBV15
D gene: TRBD1
clone size: NA

CDR3 DNA: TGTGCCAGCAGTTTGATAGGGATCGACAATGAGCAGTTCTTC
CDR3 protein: CASSLIGIDNEQFF
J gene: TRBJ2-1
V gene: TRBV12-3/TRBV12-4
D gene: NA
clone size: many

CDR3 DNA: TGTGTCACCAGTGACTCTATCGCGGGTTCCAAAAACATTCAGTACTTC
CDR3 protein: CVTSDSIAGSKNIQYF
J gene: TRBJ2-4
V gene: TRBV24-1
D gene: NA
clone size: NA

CDR3 DNA: TGTGCCAGCAGCAGGGGGCGTATAGATACGCAGTATTTT
CDR3 protein: CASSRGRIDTQYF
J gene: TRBJ2-3
V gene: TRBV12-3/TRBV12-4
D gene: TRBD1
clone size: many

CDR3 DNA: TGTGCCAGCAGCTCCCGGACAGGACAGGGATTTGAAAAACTGTTTTTT
CDR3 protein: CASSSRTGQGFEKLFF
J gene: TRBJ1-4
V gene: TRBV11-2
D gene: TRBD1
clone size: NA

CDR3 DNA: TGTGCCAGCAGTTCTCGTATCGGGATTTCATATGGCTACACCTTC
CDR3 protein: CASSSRIGISYGYTF
J gene: TRBJ1-2
V gene: TRBV6-1
D gene: NA
clone size: NA

CDR3 DNA: TGTGCCAGCAGTTACTCGGGTGACGGACCCTACGAGCAGTACTTC
CDR3 protein: CASSYSGDGPYEQYF
J gene: TRBJ2-7
V gene: TRBV6-6
D gene: NA
clone size: NA

CDR3 DNA: TGTGCCAGTAGCCCTTTATCCACAGGGATTCATTCACCCCTCCACTTT
CDR3 protein: CASSPLSTGIHSPLHF
J gene: TRBJ1-6
V gene: TRBV19
D gene: NA
clone size: NA

CDR3 DNA: TGTGCCAGCAGTTCTAGCGGGAGCGGGCTATCCTACGAGCAGTACTTC
CDR3 protein: CASSSSGSGLSYEQYF
J gene: TRBJ2-7
V gene: TRBV28
D gene: TRBD2
clone size: many

CDR3 DNA: TGCAGTGCTAGAGGAGGTTTTACGAACACCGGGGAGCTGTTTTTT
CDR3 protein: CSARGGFTNTGELFF
J gene: TRBJ2-2
V gene: TRBV20-1
D gene: NA
clone size: NA

CDR3 DNA: TGCGCCAGCAGCATGAGGGGGCCGGGGGACAATGAGCAGTTCTTC
CDR3 protein: CASSMRGPGDNEQFF
J gene: TRBJ2-1
V gene: TRBV5-1
D gene: NA
clone size: NA

CDR3 DNA: TGTGCCATCGGAGGACAGTCCTACGAGCAGTACTTC
CDR3 protein: CAIGGQSYEQYF
J gene: TRBJ2-7
V gene: TRBV10-3
D gene: NA
clone size: NA

CDR3 DNA: TGTGCTAGTGGCCCCGCCGGAGGTCTTTATAGCAATCAGCCCCAGCATTTT
CDR3 protein: CASGPAGGLYSNQPQHF
J gene: TRBJ1-5
V gene: TRBV12-5
D gene: NA
clone size: NA

CDR3 DNA: TGCGCCAGCAGCGTGGGGGGGCAGAGAACTGAAGCTTTCTTT
CDR3 protein: CASSVGGQRTEAFF
J gene: TRBJ1-1
V gene: TRBV5-1
D gene: NA
clone size: few

CDR3 DNA: TGTGCCAGCAGTTACCAAGGACAGAATCGACTCTATGGCTACACCTTC
CDR3 protein: CASSYQGQNRLYGYTF
J gene: TRBJ1-2
V gene: TRBV2
D gene: NA
clone size: few

CDR3 DNA: TGCAGTGCAGATAGAGGTGGGGGAGCGGGCAATGAGCAGTTCTTC
CDR3 protein: CSADRGGGAGNEQFF
J gene: TRBJ2-1
V gene: TRBV20-1
D gene: NA
clone size: NA

CDR3 DNA: TGTGCCAGCCTGACTCCAATCAACAATGAGCAGTTCTTC
CDR3 protein: CASLTPINNEQFF
J gene: TRBJ2-1
V gene: TRBV2
D gene: NA
clone size: many